A selection of T cell receptor beta chains follows, all from one sample in a study of identical twins. TCRdb re-derived calls from the 5' RACE reads in MiXCR, one entry per CDR3 protein. The profile shows 1.5 million to 2 million distinct CDR3 sequences, about 30% of them singletons. Sequencing input: cord blood. These receptors were taken from a newborn girl in good health. CDR3s include the opening cysteine and the closing phenylalanine or tryptophan. The D gene is left open where the match is weak. A clone size is listed for some rows: how often the clone was seen (once, few, many), or a class if it is expanded.

j_gene: TRBJ1-5
abundance: -
d_gene: -
v_gene: TRBV20-1
CDR3aa: CSAQGQPQHF
CDR3nt: TGCAGTGCACAGGGTCAGCCCCAGCATTTT

j_gene: TRBJ2-2
abundance: few
d_gene: TRBD2
v_gene: TRBV3-1
CDR3aa: CASSQVYSGGLSPGELFF
CDR3nt: TGTGCCAGCAGCCAAGTGTATAGCGGGGGACTTTCGCCCGGGGAGCTGTTTTTT

j_gene: TRBJ2-3
abundance: -
d_gene: TRBD2
v_gene: TRBV9
CDR3aa: CASSTRLAGGPTDTQYF
CDR3nt: TGTGCCAGCAGCACGCGACTAGCGGGGGGGCCCACAGATACGCAGTATTTT

j_gene: TRBJ2-1
abundance: many
d_gene: -
v_gene: TRBV14
CDR3aa: CASSQEGRGSYNEQFF
CDR3nt: TGTGCCAGCAGCCAAGAGGGCCGTGGCTCCTACAATGAGCAGTTCTTC

j_gene: TRBJ2-7
abundance: -
d_gene: -
v_gene: TRBV11-2
CDR3aa: CASSSPRVVAYEQYF
CDR3nt: TGTGCCAGCAGCTCGCCCAGGGTGGTGGCCTACGAGCAGTACTTC

j_gene: TRBJ1-5
abundance: few
d_gene: -
v_gene: TRBV10-3
CDR3aa: CAISDSGGNQPQHF
CDR3nt: TGTGCCATCAGTGACTCTGGGGGCAATCAGCCCCAGCATTTT

j_gene: TRBJ2-3
abundance: -
d_gene: TRBD2
v_gene: TRBV4-1
CDR3aa: CASSQDAGGYTDTQYF
CDR3nt: TGCGCCAGCAGCCAAGACGCGGGGGGTTACACAGATACGCAGTATTTT

j_gene: TRBJ2-3
abundance: few
d_gene: -
v_gene: TRBV7-9
CDR3aa: CASMVTGFTDTQYF
CDR3nt: TGTGCCAGCATGGTGACAGGTTTCACAGATACGCAGTATTTT

j_gene: TRBJ2-5
abundance: -
d_gene: TRBD2
v_gene: TRBV6-6
CDR3aa: CASSSSGGAAQETQYF
CDR3nt: TGTGCCAGCAGTTCAAGCGGGGGGGCAGCCCAAGAGACCCAGTACTTC

j_gene: TRBJ2-1
abundance: -
d_gene: -
v_gene: TRBV7-2
CDR3aa: CASSLVLETQFF
CDR3nt: TGTGCCAGCAGCTTAGTTTTGGAGACCCAGTTCTTC

j_gene: TRBJ1-2
abundance: -
d_gene: TRBD1
v_gene: TRBV4-1
CDR3aa: CASSQSPGTGSSYGYTF
CDR3nt: TGCGCCAGCAGCCAAAGTCCCGGGACAGGGTCGAGCTATGGCTACACCTTC

j_gene: TRBJ2-1
abundance: few
d_gene: TRBD2
v_gene: TRBV29-1
CDR3aa: CSVDAYGLAGGGEQFF
CDR3nt: TGCAGCGTTGATGCTTACGGACTAGCGGGGGGAGGTGAGCAGTTCTTC

j_gene: TRBJ2-4
abundance: few
d_gene: -
v_gene: TRBV12-3/TRBV12-4
CDR3aa: CASSLGGAEYF
CDR3nt: TGTGCCAGCAGTTTGGGGGGTGCGGAGTACTTC

j_gene: TRBJ2-3
abundance: -
d_gene: -
v_gene: TRBV3-1
CDR3aa: CASSQEPKGRGTQYF
CDR3nt: TGTGCCAGCAGCCAAGAGCCGAAGGGTCGGGGTACGCAGTATTTT

j_gene: TRBJ2-3
abundance: -
d_gene: TRBD2
v_gene: TRBV7-2
CDR3aa: CTSSLETSGTIFTSTDTQYF
CDR3nt: TGTACCAGCAGCTTAGAAACTAGCGGAACCATTTTTACTAGCACAGATACGCAGTATTTT

j_gene: TRBJ2-3
abundance: -
d_gene: TRBD2
v_gene: TRBV19
CDR3aa: CASSGRSGSTDTQYF
CDR3nt: TGTGCCAGTAGTGGACGTAGCGGGAGCACAGATACGCAGTATTTT

j_gene: TRBJ2-7
abundance: few
d_gene: -
v_gene: TRBV29-1
CDR3aa: CSVEPRQRGLGEASYEQYF
CDR3nt: TGCAGCGTTGAACCCAGACAGAGGGGCTTGGGAGAGGCTTCCTACGAGCAGTACTTC

j_gene: TRBJ1-1
abundance: few
d_gene: TRBD1
v_gene: TRBV29-1
CDR3aa: CSVGIGTANTEAFF
CDR3nt: TGCAGCGTTGGCATCGGGACAGCGAACACTGAAGCTTTCTTT

j_gene: TRBJ1-1
abundance: -
d_gene: TRBD1
v_gene: TRBV6-5
CDR3aa: CASSYVNAGTGGTEAFF
CDR3nt: TGTGCCAGCAGTTACGTTAATGCTGGGACAGGGGGTACTGAAGCTTTCTTT

j_gene: TRBJ2-5
abundance: -
d_gene: -
v_gene: TRBV20-1
CDR3aa: CSERKGRWQETQYF
CDR3nt: TGCAGTGAAAGAAAGGGGCGGTGGCAAGAGACCCAGTACTTC

j_gene: TRBJ2-1
abundance: few
d_gene: TRBD2
v_gene: TRBV5-1
CDR3aa: CASTLLAGGPSSYNEQFF
CDR3nt: TGCGCCAGCACCTTGCTAGCGGGGGGACCAAGCTCCTACAATGAGCAGTTCTTC

j_gene: TRBJ2-1
abundance: few
d_gene: TRBD2
v_gene: TRBV20-1
CDR3aa: CSAHLAGAFNEQFF
CDR3nt: TGCAGTGCCCACTTAGCGGGGGCCTTCAATGAGCAGTTCTTC

j_gene: TRBJ2-7
abundance: few
d_gene: TRBD1
v_gene: TRBV24-1
CDR3aa: CATSVTGTGPYNEQYF
CDR3nt: TGTGCCACCAGTGTAACCGGGACAGGTCCCTACAATGAGCAGTACTTC

j_gene: TRBJ2-1
abundance: few
d_gene: TRBD2
v_gene: TRBV7-2
CDR3aa: CASSSTGTSVRSSYNEQFF
CDR3nt: TGTGCCAGCAGCTCCACCGGGACTAGCGTCCGGAGCTCCTACAATGAGCAGTTCTTC

j_gene: TRBJ1-5
abundance: -
d_gene: TRBD1
v_gene: TRBV24-1
CDR3aa: CATSGDRGGIQPQHF
CDR3nt: TGTGCCACCAGCGGGGACAGGGGAGGGATTCAGCCCCAGCATTTT

j_gene: TRBJ2-7
abundance: few
d_gene: TRBD2
v_gene: TRBV7-2
CDR3aa: CASSFRPGGDAHEQYF
CDR3nt: TGTGCCAGCAGCTTCCGACCGGGGGGGGACGCACACGAGCAGTACTTC

j_gene: TRBJ1-1
abundance: -
d_gene: -
v_gene: TRBV20-1
CDR3aa: CSGTDSMNTEAFF
CDR3nt: TGCAGTGGCACAGACAGTATGAACACTGAAGCTTTCTTT

j_gene: TRBJ2-5
abundance: -
d_gene: -
v_gene: TRBV6-6
CDR3aa: CASSFGRASETQYF
CDR3nt: TGTGCCAGCAGTTTTGGAAGAGCGTCTGAGACCCAGTACTTC

j_gene: TRBJ1-2
abundance: -
d_gene: -
v_gene: TRBV5-1
CDR3aa: CASSPNYGGGLNYGYTF
CDR3nt: TGCGCCAGCAGCCCCAACTACGGGGGCGGACTTAACTATGGCTACACCTTC

j_gene: TRBJ1-4
abundance: -
d_gene: -
v_gene: TRBV3-1
CDR3aa: CASSPRPGLGGKLFF
CDR3nt: TGTGCCAGCAGCCCCAGGCCAGGGCTCGGTGGAAAACTGTTTTTT

j_gene: TRBJ1-1
abundance: -
d_gene: TRBD1
v_gene: TRBV7-6
CDR3aa: CASNLARVGGRSTEAFF
CDR3nt: TGTGCCAGCAACTTAGCGCGTGTAGGGGGCAGGAGCACTGAAGCTTTCTTT

j_gene: TRBJ2-1
abundance: -
d_gene: TRBD2
v_gene: TRBV3-1
CDR3aa: CASSQWSGGSGNEQFF
CDR3nt: TGTGCCAGCAGCCAATGGAGCGGGGGGTCAGGGAATGAGCAGTTCTTC

j_gene: TRBJ2-3
abundance: few
d_gene: -
v_gene: TRBV5-1
CDR3aa: CASSVLRGIGTDTQYF
CDR3nt: TGCGCCAGCAGCGTACTAAGGGGGATTGGCACAGATACGCAGTATTTT

j_gene: TRBJ1-5
abundance: few
d_gene: -
v_gene: TRBV24-1
CDR3aa: CATVETGFQPQHF
CDR3nt: TGTGCCACCGTCGAGACAGGTTTTCAGCCCCAGCATTTT

j_gene: TRBJ2-7
abundance: -
d_gene: -
v_gene: TRBV5-6
CDR3aa: CASSLEGNFPYEQYF
CDR3nt: TGTGCCAGCAGCTTGGAGGGAAATTTTCCCTACGAGCAGTACTTC

j_gene: TRBJ1-4
abundance: -
d_gene: TRBD1
v_gene: TRBV20-1
CDR3aa: CSASDRPSEELFF
CDR3nt: TGCAGTGCTTCGGACAGGCCCTCTGAAGAACTGTTTTTT